The present TCR beta chain was sequenced within a study of blood T cell repertoires in COVID-19. The overall study: Spain, Italy and the United States supplied samples that represented acute and convalescent COVID-19. PBMCs, B-cell-depleted T cells, or T cells were the source of the cDNA or gDNA that made up the material.

In the study's own analysis: Reference gene primer amplification gave nucleated cell count estimates. Profiled with immunoSEQ multiplex PCR; TCRdb holds only in-frame clones, not every one. The V and J calls and clone size come from that table; D and trimming were worked out from the DNA. Of tens of thousands of clones in the sample, 90% are singletons; the top ten hold 2.5% to 4%. From germline, CDR1 is MDHEN and CDR2 SYDVKM. After removal of 5 bases from V and 3 bases from J, the junction contained 6 bases not matched to a gene. This CDR3 has 15 residues. This TCR was sampled from a human donor in a cohort sampled during active COVID-19. This chain uses TRBV28 with TRBJ1-1; TRBD1 aligns across 10 bases. Source material: peripheral blood. The CDR3 loop is CASSATGTGDTEAFF. The DNA of the CDR3 is TGTGCCAGCAGTGCCACCGGGACAGGGGACACTGAAGCTTTCTTT.